A selection of T cell receptor beta chains follows, all from one sample in a study of beta chain features in type 1 diabetes. The data were produced by immunoSEQ multiplex PCR, yet TCRdb's version contains in-frame clones alone and is incomplete. The sample includes more than 250,000 clones, about 15% of them seen just once. The specimen was naive CD4+ T cells from blood. The receptor source for this set is a man younger than 35 with type 1 diabetes. Each CDR3 is given with its conserved first and last residue. Fields, in order: D gene, clone size, J gene, V gene, CDR3 protein, CDR3 DNA. A D gene is named only where the DNA matches it firmly. A row's size may be missing; if present it is once, few, many or a size class.

-,few,TRBJ1-1,TRBV20-1,CSATVNTEAFF,TGCAGTGCTACGGTGAACACTGAAGCTTTCTTT
-,few,TRBJ2-3,TRBV19,CATSQGLSSDTQYF,TGTGCCACCTCACAGGGATTAAGTTCAGATACGCAGTATTTT
TRBD2,few,TRBJ2-3,TRBV10-3,CAIRGTSGVTDTQYF,TGTGCCATCAGGGGGACTAGCGGGGTGACAGATACGCAGTATTTT
TRBD1,-,TRBJ1-2,TRBV10-2,CASSFDRDEAGYTF,TGCGCCAGCAGTTTCGACAGGGATGAGGCTGGCTACACCTTC
TRBD2,few,TRBJ2-1,TRBV7-2,CASSVSGGAYNEQFF,TGTGCCAGCAGCGTAAGCGGGGGGGCTTACAATGAGCAGTTCTTC
TRBD1,few,TRBJ2-2,TRBV6-6,CASSGQVAGELFF,TGTGCCAGCAGTGGACAGGTAGCCGGGGAGCTGTTTTTT
-,once,TRBJ2-1,TRBV5-1,CASSLQGVSSYNEQFF,TGCGCCAGCAGTCTACAAGGGGTGAGCTCCTACAATGAGCAGTTCTTC
-,-,TRBJ2-7,TRBV7-9,CASSLDGSSYEQYF,TGTGCCAGCAGTCTCGACGGGAGCTCCTACGAGCAGTACTTC
-,few,TRBJ1-6,TRBV6-5,CASSYDSNSPLHF,TGTGCCAGCAGTTACGACAGTAATTCACCCCTCCACTTT
-,-,TRBJ2-1,TRBV19,CASGDRTDEQFF,TGTGCCAGCGGGGACCGGACAGATGAGCAGTTCTTC
-,-,TRBJ2-7,TRBV9,CASSVDRSGPYEQYF,TGTGCCAGCAGCGTAGATAGGAGCGGCCCCTACGAGCAGTACTTC
-,-,TRBJ2-1,TRBV6-1,CASSARDTGGEQFF,TGTGCCAGCAGTGCCAGGGACACGGGGGGTGAGCAGTTCTTC
TRBD2,few,TRBJ2-7,TRBV10-3,CAISAVTSGSYEQYF,TGTGCCATCAGTGCGGTAACTAGCGGCTCCTACGAGCAGTACTTC
TRBD1,few,TRBJ2-3,TRBV7-8,CASSLLPGGTDTQYF,TGTGCCAGCAGCTTACTGCCAGGGGGAACAGATACGCAGTATTTT
-,-,TRBJ2-3,TRBV4-2,CASSHGLSGGTDTQYF,TGTGCCAGCAGCCATGGACTCTCGGGGGGCACAGATACGCAGTATTTT
TRBD1,-,TRBJ2-2,TRBV28,CASSSYRGRRPGELFF,TGTGCCAGCAGTAGCTACAGGGGGCGCAGGCCCGGGGAGCTGTTTTTT
TRBD1,-,TRBJ2-5,TRBV2,CASGKTGGQETQYF,TGTGCCAGCGGTAAAACAGGGGGTCAAGAGACCCAGTACTTC
-,-,TRBJ2-5,TRBV2,CASRAISETQYF,TGTGCCAGCAGAGCGATTAGCGAGACCCAGTACTTC
TRBD2,-,TRBJ2-5,TRBV7-9,CASSARLALRETQYF,TGTGCCAGCAGCGCAAGACTAGCTTTACGGGAGACCCAGTACTTC
-,few,TRBJ2-1,TRBV6-1,CASSEAAIGEQFF,TGTGCCAGCAGTGAGGCGGCGATCGGAGAGCAGTTCTTC
TRBD1,-,TRBJ2-3,TRBV7-2,CASSAIGWGQGLDTQYF,TGTGCCAGCAGCGCAATAGGGTGGGGACAGGGCCTAGATACGCAGTATTTT
-,few,TRBJ2-7,TRBV28,CASSISYEQYF,TGTGCCAGCTCCATTTCCTACGAGCAGTACTTC
TRBD2,-,TRBJ2-1,TRBV6-5,CASRTSGGWNEQFF,TGTGCCAGTAGGACTAGCGGGGGATGGAATGAGCAGTTCTTC
TRBD1,few,TRBJ1-4,TRBV13,CASSRQGSTNEKLFF,TGTGCCAGCAGCCGACAGGGGTCAACTAATGAAAAACTGTTTTTT
TRBD1,few,TRBJ2-5,TRBV15,CATIEGQGASETQYF,TGTGCCACCATCGAAGGACAGGGGGCTTCGGAGACCCAGTACTTC
-,few,TRBJ1-2,TRBV10-2,CASRDPPRGYTF,TGCGCCAGCAGAGATCCTCCCAGAGGCTACACCTTC
-,once,TRBJ1-1,TRBV9,CASSVAGQNTEAFF,TGTGCCAGCAGCGTAGCTGGCCAGAACACTGAAGCTTTCTTT
-,few,TRBJ1-3,TRBV19,CASSIATGSGNTIYF,TGTGCCAGTAGTATAGCCACAGGGTCCGGAAACACCATATATTTT
TRBD2,-,TRBJ2-1,TRBV5-1,CASSTSGGADNEQFF,TGCGCCAGCAGCACAAGCGGGGGGGCAGACAATGAGCAGTTCTTC
-,few,TRBJ2-5,TRBV5-4,CASSGPTGHGETQYF,TGTGCCAGCAGCGGCCCGACAGGCCACGGGGAGACCCAGTACTTC